One and the same sample provided the 20 T cell receptor beta chains below, sequenced in a study of post-analysis software for immune sequencing data. Study-wide results and caveats: There were roughly 5 TRBV segments more frequent in patients than controls, and TRBV5-6, TRBV5-1 and TRBV20-1 were among them.

Tagging with unique molecular identifiers was a feature of the TCR beta cDNA libraries. TCRdb recomputed calls from the PCR reads with MiXCR, one row per CDR3 protein. This table holds approximately 570,000 distinct CDR3 sequences, roughly 40% found once. These TCRs are of unknown antigen specificity. Sequencing was carried out using blood. Receptors originate from a girl aged 10 to 17 with multiple sclerosis.

This chain joins TRBV2 and TRBJ1-2; a possible D gene is TRBD1 (6 bases). V gave up 6 bases and J gave up 4 bases, with 15 bases separating them. There are 14 residues in the CDR3. Germline CDR1 SNHLY, CDR2 FYNNEI. The CDR3 loop reads CASRSLGGRYGYTF. The CDR3, as DNA: TGTGCCAGCAGGAGCTTGGGGGGGCGCTATGGCTACACCTTC. Using reference TRBV2 and TRBJ1-2 for the parts outside the CDR3, the full variable domain is EPEVTQTPSHQVTQMGQEVILRCVPISNHLYFYWYRQILGQKVEFLVSFYNNEISEKSEIFDDQFSVERPDGSNFTLKIRSTKLEDSAMYFCASRSLGGRYGYTFGSGTRLTVV.

The gene calls are TRBV5-1 and TRBJ2-1; 13 bases are shared with TRBD2. The germline gives CDR1 SGHRS, CDR2 YFSETQ. V lost 7 bases, J lost 9 bases, and 13 bases stayed unmatched. The CDR3 sequence is 16 residues long. DNA for the CDR3: TGCGCCAGCGCACTCGGAGGGACTAGCGGGACCGGTGAGCAGTTCTTC. Its translation is CASALGGTSGTGEQFF.

The rearrangement uses TRBV6-5 and TRBJ2-5, with TRBD1 identical over 8 bases. Near its end, the DNA agrees better with TRBJ2-7, so the J call may be wrong. The germline gives CDR1 MNHEY, CDR2 SVGAGI. The CDR3 sequence is 13 residues long. The CDR3 DNA is TGTGCCAGCAGTAGGACAGGGTATAACGAGCAGTACTTC. Encoded protein: CASSRTGYNEQYF.

This chain links TRBV13 with TRBJ2-6; D is possibly TRBD1 (6 bases). The CDR3 consists of 15 residues. Germline CDR1 and CDR2: PRHDT and FYEKMQ (reference sequence). Trimming took off 5 bases at V and 4 bases at J, with 12 bases between the two ends. CDR3 residues: CASSPWTAGANVLTF. The CDR3 DNA follows: TGTGCCAGCAGCCCCTGGACAGCCGGGGCCAACGTCCTGACTTTC. Supplemented by reference TRBV13 and TRBJ2-6, the full variable domain reads AAGVIQSPRHLIKEKRETATLKCYPIPRHDTVYWYQQGPGQDPQFLISFYEKMQSDKGSIPDRFSAQQFSDYHSELNMSSLELGDSALYFCASSPWTAGANVLTFGAGSRLTVL.

The genes are TRBV12-3 or TRBV12-4 and TRBJ2-1, with D tentatively TRBD1 (6 bases). TRBJ2-7 matches the DNA end more closely, so the J call is doubtful. This CDR3 spans 14 amino acids. This CDR3 reads CASTDRLSYNEQYF. In nucleotides, the CDR3 is TGTGCCAGCACCGACAGGCTGTCCTACAATGAGCAGTACTTC.

The chain recombines TRBV14 with TRBJ2-1, with 10 bases identical to TRBD2. Trimming removed 2 bases from V and 7 bases from J; junction bases left unmatched: 5. Germline CDR1 and CDR2: SGHDN and FVKESK. The CDR3 contains 15 residues. The CDR3 DNA is TGTGCCAGCAGCCAAACAGCGGGAGGGGGAAATGAGCAGTTCTTC. Protein sequence: CASSQTAGGGNEQFF.

This clonotype appeared a few times. The V call is TRBV7-2, the J call TRBJ2-7; D call uncertain. Germline loops: CDR1 SGHTA, CDR2 FQGNSA. This CDR3 contains 13 residues. V dropped 5 bases and J dropped 4 bases, with 12 bases sitting between them. In DNA, the CDR3 is TGTGCCAGCAGCCTCCAGGTTAGGTACGAGCAGTACTTC. This translates into CASSLQVRYEQYF.

This clonotype was observed at least ten times. The chain couples TRBV5-6 to TRBJ2-5; unclear D gene. V lost 1 base to trimming and J lost 4 bases, with 5 bases between them. This CDR3 spans 12 amino acids. Germline V gives CDR1 SGHDT, CDR2 YYEEEE. The chain's CDR3 is CASSLPGETQYF. As DNA, the CDR3 is TGTGCCAGCAGCTTGCCAGGAGAGACCCAGTACTTC.

The chain has TRBV6-5 and TRBJ1-5; D gene unclear. The ends were cut back, 7 bases at V and 2 bases at J, with 18 bases in the middle. Per the germline V gene, CDR1 is MNHEY and CDR2 is SVGAGI. CDR3 length: 16 residues. The CDR3 DNA sequence: TGTGCCAGCAAGAGTAGGGTCGCCCGTGGCAATCAGCCCCAGCATTTT. Translation gives CASKSRVARGNQPQHF.

This clonotype occurred a few times. The chain carries TRBV25-1 and TRBJ2-7; TRBD1 matches 8 bases. From germline, CDR1 is MGHDK and CDR2 SYGVNS. Germline trimming cut 2 bases from V and 6 bases from J; bases unmatched to any gene: 9. CDR3 length: 15 amino acids. CDR3 nucleotides: TGTGCCAGCAGTGAACTGGACAGGGACGTCTCCGAGCAGTACTTC. It encodes CASSELDRDVSEQYF.

This clonotype has a handful of counts. V gene TRBV10-3 combines with J gene TRBJ2-3, with 12 positions matching TRBD2. Germline loops: CDR1 ENHRY, CDR2 SYGVKD. With 3 bases clipped from V and 2 bases from J, the junction kept 15 bases outside the gene matches. CDR3 size: 20 residues. The DNA for the CDR3 is TGTGCCATCAGTGATTCCAACCCGGCAACTAGCGGGAGGACCACAGATACGCAGTATTTT. It encodes CAISDSNPATSGRTTDTQYF.

The chain combines TRBV10-3 with TRBJ1-2, with TRBD1 as a possible D gene (6 bases). The length of the CDR3 is 11 residues. Germline V CDR1 and CDR2: ENHRY, SYGVKD. The germline V and J ends were trimmed by 8 bases and 8 bases, with 12 bases remaining between them. The CDR3 DNA follows: TGTGCCATCGGGGCAGGGGCCGGCTACACCTTC. Encoded protein: CAIGAGAGYTF.

In this sample, this clonotype turned up a few times. The chain recombines TRBV5-1 with TRBJ1-2, with 10 nucleotides matching TRBD1. Unmatched junction bases numbered 7, after V lost 4 bases and J lost 7 bases. The CDR3 length is 14 residues. Germline CDR1 and CDR2: SGHRS and YFSETQ. CDR3 region: CASSPGQGSLGYTF. CDR3 coding DNA: TGCGCCAGCAGCCCGGGACAGGGGTCGCTTGGCTACACCTTC.

The genes are TRBV6-6 and TRBJ2-3; 11 bases line up with TRBD2. The CDR3 contains 17 residues. Trimming removed 7 bases from V and 1 base from J; junction bases left unmatched: 10. Germline CDR1 is MNHNY and CDR2 is SVGAGI (reference sequence). The chain's CDR3 is CASIAGGPIFGTDTQYF. CDR3 DNA sequence: TGTGCCAGCATAGCGGGAGGGCCCATTTTTGGCACAGATACGCAGTATTTT.

The chain joins TRBV7-2 to TRBJ2-1; tentative D call: TRBD1 (5 bases). In germline, CDR1 is SGHTA, CDR2 FQGNSA. The CDR3 is 15 residues long. Trimming removed 5 bases from V and 4 bases from J, with 15 bases in between. The CDR3 spells CASSTSRQGYNEQFF. CDR3 in DNA: TGTGCCAGCAGCACATCACGGCAGGGTTACAATGAGCAGTTCTTC.

This clonotype was picked up a small number of times. The V gene is TRBV4-1, the J gene TRBJ2-4; TRBD2 is a possible D gene (5 bases). V shed 0 bases and J shed 10 bases, with 16 bases lying between them. The CDR3 consists of 15 residues. Germline V gene lookup returns CDR1 MGHRA and CDR2 YSYEKL. CDR3 nucleotides: TGCGCCAGCAGCCAAGACAGGACCCGAGGGTCTATTCAGTACTTC. As protein: CASSQDRTRGSIQYF.

V and J are TRBV2 and TRBJ2-3; D may be TRBD1 or TRBD2 (5 bases each). V was shortened by 2 bases and J by 3 bases, with 12 bases between the two germline ends. The length of the CDR3 is 15 residues. Per the germline V gene, CDR1 is SNHLY and CDR2 is FYNNEI. This CDR3 reads CASSERSGPTDTQYF. The CDR3, as DNA: TGTGCCAGCAGTGAACGGTCGGGGCCTACAGATACGCAGTATTTT.

The chain joins TRBV7-9 to TRBJ2-5; the match to TRBD2 covers 12 bases. The CDR3 is 18 residues long. Trimming cost V 6 bases and J 0 bases; bases outside gene matches: 11. Looked up from germline, CDR1 is SEHNR and CDR2 is FQNEAQ (reference sequence). CDR3: CASSLRLAGAWHQETQYF. The DNA of the CDR3 is TGTGCCAGCAGTTTACGACTAGCGGGAGCCTGGCACCAAGAGACCCAGTACTTC. The entire variable domain, with the rest obtained from reference TRBV7-9 and TRBJ2-5, is as follows: DTGVSQNPRHKITKRGQNVTFRCDPISEHNRLYWYRQTLGQGPEFLTYFQNEAQLEKSRLLSDRFSAERPKGSFSTLEIQRTEQGDSAMYLCASSLRLAGAWHQETQYFGPGTRLLVL.

The chain couples TRBV7-9 to TRBJ2-5; D is undetermined. The germline gives CDR1 SEHNR, CDR2 FQNEAQ (reference sequence). V lost 5 bases to trimming and J lost 5 bases, with 15 bases between them. This CDR3 is 14 amino acids long. In DNA, the CDR3 is TGTGCCAGCAGCCCATCAGTGGGTTGGGAGACCCAGTACTTC. Residues: CASSPSVGWETQYF. Filled out from reference TRBV7-9 and TRBJ2-5, the complete variable domain reads DTGVSQNPRHKITKRGQNVTFRCDPISEHNRLYWYRQTLGQGPEFLTYFQNEAQLEKSRLLSDRFSAERPKGSFSTLEIQRTEQGDSAMYLCASSPSVGWETQYFGPGTRLLVL.

V gene TRBV28 combines with J gene TRBJ1-6; D is unresolved. Per germline, CDR1 MDHEN and CDR2 SYDVKM. This CDR3 is 13 amino acids long. Trimming pared 6 bases from V and 9 bases from J, leaving 12 bases between. This chain's CDR3 is CASSPKRSSPLHF. Here the CDR3 DNA reads TGTGCCAGCAGCCCGAAGAGGAGTTCACCCCTCCACTTT.